This paragraph covers one T cell receptor beta chain sequence. Its antigen is not known. The data were obtained in a study of OX40 agonist ivuxolimab in advanced cancers. Study context: The patients got ivuxolimab, which is an agonistic anti-OX40 (CD134) antibody. Overall study findings and caveats: CD8+ T cells (on average) carried more expanded clones than CD4+ T cells.

The protocol was immunoSEQ multiplex PCR, while the TCRdb copy is restricted to in-frame clones and leaves out a portion. The data contain 95,000 or so clones, about 91% of them singletons. This CDR3 region has 14 residues. V lost 4 bases, J lost 1 base, and 11 bases lay in between. Germline-derived CDR1 and CDR2 are SGHVS and FQNEAQ. This TCR was sampled from an adult with an advanced solid tumor such as melanoma, head and neck, liver or kidney cancer. The chain recombines TRBV7-8 with TRBJ2-7; D tentatively reads TRBD1 or TRBD2 (7 bases each). Sequences were derived from CD4+ or CD8+ T cells sorted from blood, sampled in a trial of the OX40 agonist ivuxolimab. The CDR3 spells CASSSRGGSYEQYF. In DNA form, the CDR3 reads TGTGCCAGCAGCTCCAGGGGGGGGTCCTACGAGCAGTACTTC.